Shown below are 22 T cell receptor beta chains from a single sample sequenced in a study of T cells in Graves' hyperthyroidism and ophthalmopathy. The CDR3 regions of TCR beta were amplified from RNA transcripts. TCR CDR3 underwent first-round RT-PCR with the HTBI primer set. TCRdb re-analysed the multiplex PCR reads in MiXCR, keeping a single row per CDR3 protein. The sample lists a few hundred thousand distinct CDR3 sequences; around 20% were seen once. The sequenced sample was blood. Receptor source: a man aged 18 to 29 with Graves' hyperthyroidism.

The CDR3 spells CASSLSFSGSGRETQYF. The CDR3, as DNA: TGCGCCAGCAGCTTGAGCTTTAGCGGGAGCGGGAGAGAGACCCAGTACTTC. The chain couples TRBV5-1 to TRBJ2-5; 9 bases align to TRBD2. Germline V gene data show CDR1 as SGHRS and CDR2 as YFSETQ. The CDR3 is made up of 17 amino acids. V shed 1 base, J shed 4 bases, and the junction held 11 bases outside the gene matches.

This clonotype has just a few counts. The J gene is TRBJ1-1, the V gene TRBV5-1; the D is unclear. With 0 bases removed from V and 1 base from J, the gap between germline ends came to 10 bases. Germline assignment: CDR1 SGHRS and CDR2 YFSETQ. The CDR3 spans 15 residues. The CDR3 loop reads CASSLAPGANTEAFF. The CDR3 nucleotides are TGCGCCAGCAGCTTGGCTCCAGGAGCGAACACTGAAGCTTTCTTT.

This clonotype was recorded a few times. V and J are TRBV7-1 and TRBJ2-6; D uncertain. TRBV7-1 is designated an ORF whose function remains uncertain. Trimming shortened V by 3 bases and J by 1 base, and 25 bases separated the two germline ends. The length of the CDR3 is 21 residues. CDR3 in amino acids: CASSSFLPLKAKGSGANVLTF. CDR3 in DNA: TGTGCCAGCAGCTCCTTTCTACCCCTCAAGGCCAAGGGATCTGGGGCCAACGTCCTGACTTTC.

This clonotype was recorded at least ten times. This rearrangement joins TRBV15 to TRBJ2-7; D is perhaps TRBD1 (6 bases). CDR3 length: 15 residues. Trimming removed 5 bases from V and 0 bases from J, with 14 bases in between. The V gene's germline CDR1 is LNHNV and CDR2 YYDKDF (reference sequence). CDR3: CATSRPGQHSYEQYF. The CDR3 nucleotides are TGTGCCACCAGCCGCCCTGGACAGCACTCCTACGAGCAGTACTTC.

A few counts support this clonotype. This CDR3 reads CASGDPYSYEQYF. Written as DNA, the CDR3 is TGTGCCAGCGGGGACCCCTACTCCTACGAGCAGTACTTC. This sequence joins TRBV2 and TRBJ2-7; tentatively, D is TRBD1 or TRBD2 (5 bases each). This CDR3 spans 13 amino acids. From germline, CDR1 is SNHLY and CDR2 FYNNEI. The V and J ends lost 8 bases and 0 bases respectively, with 11 bases between them.

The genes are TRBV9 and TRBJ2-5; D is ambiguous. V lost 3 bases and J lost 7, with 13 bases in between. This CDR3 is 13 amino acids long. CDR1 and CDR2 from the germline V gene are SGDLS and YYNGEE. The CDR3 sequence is CASSEAPSGTQYF. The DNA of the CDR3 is TGTGCCAGCAGCGAGGCTCCGTCAGGGACCCAGTACTTC. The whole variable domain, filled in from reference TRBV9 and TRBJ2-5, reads DSGVTQTPKHLITATGQRVTLRCSPRSGDLSVYWYQQSLDQGLQFLIQYYNGEERAKGNILERFSAQQFPDLHSELNLSSLELGDSALYFCASSEAPSGTQYFGPGTRLLVL.

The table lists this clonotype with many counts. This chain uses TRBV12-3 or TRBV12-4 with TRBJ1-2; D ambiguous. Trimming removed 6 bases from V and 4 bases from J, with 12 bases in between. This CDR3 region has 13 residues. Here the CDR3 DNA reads TGTGCCAGCAGCTCCCGACCGGTCTATGGCTACACCTTC. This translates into CASSSRPVYGYTF.

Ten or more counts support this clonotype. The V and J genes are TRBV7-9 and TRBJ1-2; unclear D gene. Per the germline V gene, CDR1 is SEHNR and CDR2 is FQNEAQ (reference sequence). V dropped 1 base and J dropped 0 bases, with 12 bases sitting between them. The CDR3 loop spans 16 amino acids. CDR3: CASSLETRSSNYGYTF. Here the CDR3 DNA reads TGTGCCAGCAGCTTAGAAACACGTTCCTCTAACTATGGCTACACCTTC.

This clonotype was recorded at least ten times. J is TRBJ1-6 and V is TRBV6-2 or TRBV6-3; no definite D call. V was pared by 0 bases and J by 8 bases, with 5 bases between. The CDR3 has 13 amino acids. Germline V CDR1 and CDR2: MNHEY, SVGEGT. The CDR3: CASSYSEHSPLHF. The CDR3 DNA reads TGTGCCAGCAGTTACTCAGAGCATTCACCCCTCCACTTT.

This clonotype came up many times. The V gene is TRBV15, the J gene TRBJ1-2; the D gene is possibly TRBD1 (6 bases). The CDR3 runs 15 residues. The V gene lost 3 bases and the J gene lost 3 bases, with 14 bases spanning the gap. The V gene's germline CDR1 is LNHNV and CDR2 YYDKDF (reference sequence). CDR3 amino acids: CATSRLVGQHYGYTF. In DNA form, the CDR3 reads TGTGCCACCAGCAGGTTAGTTGGACAGCACTATGGCTACACCTTC.

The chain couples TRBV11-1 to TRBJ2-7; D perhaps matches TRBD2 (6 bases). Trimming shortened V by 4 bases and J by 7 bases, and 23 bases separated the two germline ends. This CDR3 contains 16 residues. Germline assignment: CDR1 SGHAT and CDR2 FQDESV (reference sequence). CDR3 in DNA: TGTGCCAGCAGCTCTGTGTATAGCGGAGATCCTGCGGAGCAGTACTTC. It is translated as CASSSVYSGDPAEQYF. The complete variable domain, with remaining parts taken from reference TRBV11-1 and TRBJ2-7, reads EAEVAQSPRYKITEKSQAVAFWCDPISGHATLYWYRQILGQGPELLVQFQDESVVDDSQLPKDRFSAERLKGVDSTLKIQPAELGDSAMYLCASSSVYSGDPAEQYFGPGTRLTVT.

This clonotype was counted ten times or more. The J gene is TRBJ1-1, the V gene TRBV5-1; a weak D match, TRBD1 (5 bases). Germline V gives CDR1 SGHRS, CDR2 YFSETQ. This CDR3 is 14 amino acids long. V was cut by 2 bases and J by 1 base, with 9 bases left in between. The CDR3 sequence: CASSFQGGNTEAFF. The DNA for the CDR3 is TGCGCCAGCAGCTTCCAGGGTGGGAACACTGAAGCTTTCTTT.

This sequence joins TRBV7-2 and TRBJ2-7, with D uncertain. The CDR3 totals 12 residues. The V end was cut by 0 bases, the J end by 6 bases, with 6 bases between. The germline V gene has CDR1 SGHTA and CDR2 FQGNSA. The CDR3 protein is CASSLAVLEQYF. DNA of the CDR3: TGTGCCAGCAGCTTAGCCGTTCTCGAGCAGTACTTC.

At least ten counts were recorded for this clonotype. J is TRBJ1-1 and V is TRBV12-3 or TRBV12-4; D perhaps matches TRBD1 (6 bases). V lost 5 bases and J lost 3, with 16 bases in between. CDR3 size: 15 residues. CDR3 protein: CASSAQGRGDTEAFF. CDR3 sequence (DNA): TGTGCCAGCAGTGCCCAGGGGCGTGGGGACACTGAAGCTTTCTTT.

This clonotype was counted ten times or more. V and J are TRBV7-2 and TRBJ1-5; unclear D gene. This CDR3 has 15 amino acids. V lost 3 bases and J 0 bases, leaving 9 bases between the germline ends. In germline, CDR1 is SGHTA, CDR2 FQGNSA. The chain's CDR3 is CASSFSVFSNQPQHF. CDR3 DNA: TGTGCCAGCAGCTTTTCAGTATTTAGCAATCAGCCCCAGCATTTT.

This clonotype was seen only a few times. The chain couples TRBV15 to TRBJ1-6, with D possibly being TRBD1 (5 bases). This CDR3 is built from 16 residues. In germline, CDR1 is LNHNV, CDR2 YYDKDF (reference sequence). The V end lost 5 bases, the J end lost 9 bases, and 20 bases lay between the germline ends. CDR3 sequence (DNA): TGTGCCACCAGCGGGACGATCGGGGGGAGTAGTTCACCCCTCCACTTT. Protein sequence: CATSGTIGGSSSPLHF.

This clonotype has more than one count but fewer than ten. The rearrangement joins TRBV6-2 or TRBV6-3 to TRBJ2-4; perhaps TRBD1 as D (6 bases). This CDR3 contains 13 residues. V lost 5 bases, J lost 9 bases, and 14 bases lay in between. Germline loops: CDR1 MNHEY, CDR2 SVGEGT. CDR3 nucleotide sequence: TGTGCCAGCAGTATACAGGGACGGGGCATTCAGTACTTC. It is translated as CASSIQGRGIQYF.

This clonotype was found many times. CDR3 sequence: CASSPGPPYEQYF. The DNA of the CDR3 is TGTGCCAGCAGCCCGGGCCCTCCCTACGAGCAGTACTTC. The V call is TRBV12-3 or TRBV12-4, the J call TRBJ2-7; D not certain. The CDR3 has 13 amino acids. V gave up 6 bases and J gave up 2 bases, with 11 bases separating them.

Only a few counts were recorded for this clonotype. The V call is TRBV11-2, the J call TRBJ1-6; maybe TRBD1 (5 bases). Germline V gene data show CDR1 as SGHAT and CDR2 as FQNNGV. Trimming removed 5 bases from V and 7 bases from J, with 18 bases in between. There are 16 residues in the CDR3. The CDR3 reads CASSPSGEGPNSPLHF. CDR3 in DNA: TGTGCCAGCAGCCCCTCGGGGGAGGGACCAAATTCACCCCTCCACTTT.

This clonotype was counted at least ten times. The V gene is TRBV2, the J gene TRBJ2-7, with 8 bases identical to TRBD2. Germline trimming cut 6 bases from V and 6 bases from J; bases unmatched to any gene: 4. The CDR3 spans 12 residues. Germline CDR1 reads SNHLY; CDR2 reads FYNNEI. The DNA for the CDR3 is TGTGCCAGCAGGCGGGGGGCAGGCGAGCAGTACTTC. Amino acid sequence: CASRRGAGEQYF.

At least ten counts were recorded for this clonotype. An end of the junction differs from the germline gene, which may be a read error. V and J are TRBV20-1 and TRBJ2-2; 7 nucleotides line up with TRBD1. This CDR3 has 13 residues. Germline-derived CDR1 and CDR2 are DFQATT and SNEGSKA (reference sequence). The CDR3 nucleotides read TGCAGTGCTCGAGACAGGGTCGCCGGGGAGCTGTTTTTT. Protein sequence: CSARDRVAGELFF.

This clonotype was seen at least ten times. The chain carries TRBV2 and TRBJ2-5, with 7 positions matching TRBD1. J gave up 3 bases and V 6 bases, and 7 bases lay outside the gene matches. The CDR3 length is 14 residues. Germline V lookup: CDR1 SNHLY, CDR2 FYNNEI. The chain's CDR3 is CASRGQFEKETQYF. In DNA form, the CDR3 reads TGTGCCAGCAGGGGACAGTTCGAAAAAGAGACCCAGTACTTC.